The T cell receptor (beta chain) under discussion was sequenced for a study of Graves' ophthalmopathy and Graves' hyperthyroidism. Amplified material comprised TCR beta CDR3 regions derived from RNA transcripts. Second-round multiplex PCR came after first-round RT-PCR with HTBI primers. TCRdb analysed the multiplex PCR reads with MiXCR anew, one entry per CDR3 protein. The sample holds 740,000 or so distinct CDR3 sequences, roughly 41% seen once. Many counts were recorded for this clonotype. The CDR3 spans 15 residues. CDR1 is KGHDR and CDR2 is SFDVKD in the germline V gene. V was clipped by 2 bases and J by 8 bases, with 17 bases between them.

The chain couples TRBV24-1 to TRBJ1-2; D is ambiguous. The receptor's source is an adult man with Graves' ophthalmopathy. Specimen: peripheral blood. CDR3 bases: TGTGCCACCAGTGATTCGTTCGGGGAAATCATCGGCTACACCTTC. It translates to CATSDSFGEIIGYTF.